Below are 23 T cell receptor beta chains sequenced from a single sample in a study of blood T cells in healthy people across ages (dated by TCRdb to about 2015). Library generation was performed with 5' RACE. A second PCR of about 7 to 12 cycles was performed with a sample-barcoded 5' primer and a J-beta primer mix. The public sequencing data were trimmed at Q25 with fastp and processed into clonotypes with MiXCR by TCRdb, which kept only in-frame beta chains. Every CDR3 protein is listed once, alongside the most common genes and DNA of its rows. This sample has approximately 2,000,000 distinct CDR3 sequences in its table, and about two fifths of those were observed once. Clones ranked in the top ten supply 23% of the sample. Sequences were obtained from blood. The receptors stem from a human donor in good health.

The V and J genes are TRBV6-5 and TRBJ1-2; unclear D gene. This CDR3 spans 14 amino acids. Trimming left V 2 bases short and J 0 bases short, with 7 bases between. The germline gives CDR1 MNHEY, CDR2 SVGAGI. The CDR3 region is CASSYLRTNYGYTF. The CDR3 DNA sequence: TGTGCCAGCAGTTACCTCAGAACTAACTATGGCTACACCTTC.

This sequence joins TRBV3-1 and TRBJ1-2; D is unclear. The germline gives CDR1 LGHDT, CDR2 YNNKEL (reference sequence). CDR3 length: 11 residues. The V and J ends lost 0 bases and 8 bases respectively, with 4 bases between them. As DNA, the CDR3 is TGTGCCAGCAGCCAAGAGGAGGGCTACACCTTC. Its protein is CASSQEEGYTF.

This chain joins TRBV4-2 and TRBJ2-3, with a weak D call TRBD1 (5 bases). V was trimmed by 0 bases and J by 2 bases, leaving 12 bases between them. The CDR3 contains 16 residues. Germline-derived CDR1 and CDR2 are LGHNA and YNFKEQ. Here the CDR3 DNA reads TGTGCCAGCAGCCAAGAAGGTGGGGCTCCCACAGATACGCAGTATTTT. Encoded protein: CASSQEGGAPTDTQYF.

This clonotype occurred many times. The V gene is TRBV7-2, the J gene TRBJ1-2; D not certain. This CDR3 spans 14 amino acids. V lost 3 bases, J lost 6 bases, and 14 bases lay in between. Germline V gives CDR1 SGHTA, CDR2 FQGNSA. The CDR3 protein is CASSLAVASNGYTF. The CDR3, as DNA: TGTGCCAGCAGCTTGGCAGTGGCTAGCAATGGCTACACCTTC.

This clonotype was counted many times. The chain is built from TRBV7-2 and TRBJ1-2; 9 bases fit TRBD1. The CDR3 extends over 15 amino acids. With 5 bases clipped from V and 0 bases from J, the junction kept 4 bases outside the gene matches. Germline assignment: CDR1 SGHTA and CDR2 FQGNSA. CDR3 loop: CASSAGQGANYGYTF. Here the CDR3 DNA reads TGTGCCAGCAGCGCGGGACAGGGCGCTAACTATGGCTACACCTTC.

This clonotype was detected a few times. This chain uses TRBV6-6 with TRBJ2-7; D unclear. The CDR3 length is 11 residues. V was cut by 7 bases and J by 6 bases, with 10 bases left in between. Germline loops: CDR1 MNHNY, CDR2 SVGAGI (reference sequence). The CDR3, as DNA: TGTGCCAGCACCGCAGCAGGCGAGCAGTACTTC. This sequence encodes CASTAAGEQYF.

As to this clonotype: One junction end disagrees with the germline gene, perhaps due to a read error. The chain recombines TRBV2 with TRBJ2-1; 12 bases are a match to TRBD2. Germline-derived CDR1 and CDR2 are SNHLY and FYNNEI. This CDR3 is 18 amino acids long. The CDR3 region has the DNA TGTGCCAACAGTGACCTAGCGGGGGGGCTGACTAGAGACAATGAGCAGTTCTTC. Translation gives CANSDLAGGLTRDNEQFF.

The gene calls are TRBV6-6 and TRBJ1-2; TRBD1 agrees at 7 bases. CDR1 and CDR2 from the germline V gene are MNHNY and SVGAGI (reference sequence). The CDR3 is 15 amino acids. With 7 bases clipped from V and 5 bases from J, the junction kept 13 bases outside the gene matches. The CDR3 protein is CASNPSEEGAYGYTF. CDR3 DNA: TGTGCCAGCAACCCTTCAGAGGAGGGGGCATATGGCTACACCTTC.

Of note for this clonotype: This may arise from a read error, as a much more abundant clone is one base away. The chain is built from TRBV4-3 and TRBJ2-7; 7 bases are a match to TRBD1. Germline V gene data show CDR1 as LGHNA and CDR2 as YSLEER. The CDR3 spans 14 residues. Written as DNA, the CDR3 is TGCGCCGGCAGCCAGGGACAGACATCCTACGAGCAGTACTTC. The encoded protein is CAGSQGQTSYEQYF.

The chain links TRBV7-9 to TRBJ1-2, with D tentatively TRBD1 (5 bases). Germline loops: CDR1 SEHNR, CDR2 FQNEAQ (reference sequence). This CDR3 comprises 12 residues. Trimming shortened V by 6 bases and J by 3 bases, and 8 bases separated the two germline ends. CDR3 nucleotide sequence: TGTGCCAGCAGGACAGCTGACTATGGCTACACCTTC. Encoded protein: CASRTADYGYTF. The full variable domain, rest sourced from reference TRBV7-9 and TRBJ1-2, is DTGVSQNPRHKITKRGQNVTFRCDPISEHNRLYWYRQTLGQGPEFLTYFQNEAQLEKSRLLSDRFSAERPKGSFSTLEIQRTEQGDSAMYLCASRTADYGYTFGSGTRLTVV.

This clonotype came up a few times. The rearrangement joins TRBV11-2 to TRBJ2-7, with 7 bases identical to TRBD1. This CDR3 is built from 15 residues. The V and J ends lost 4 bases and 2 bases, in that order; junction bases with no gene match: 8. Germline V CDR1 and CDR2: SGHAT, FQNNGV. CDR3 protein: CASSSWDSGAYEQYF. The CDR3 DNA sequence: TGTGCCAGCAGCTCTTGGGACAGTGGGGCCTACGAGCAGTACTTC.

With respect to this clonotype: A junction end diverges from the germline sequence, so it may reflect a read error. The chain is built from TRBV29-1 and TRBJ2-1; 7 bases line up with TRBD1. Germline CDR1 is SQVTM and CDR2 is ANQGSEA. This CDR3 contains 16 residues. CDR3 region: CSVGDRRFNAYNGQFF. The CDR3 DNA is TGCAGCGTTGGGGACAGAAGGTTTAACGCCTACAATGGGCAGTTCTTC.

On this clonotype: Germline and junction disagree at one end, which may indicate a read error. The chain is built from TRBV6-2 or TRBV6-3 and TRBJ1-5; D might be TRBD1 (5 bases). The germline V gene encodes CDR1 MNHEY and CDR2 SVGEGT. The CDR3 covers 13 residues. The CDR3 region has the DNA TGTGCCGGCAGTTACCAGGGTAATCAGCCCCAGCATTTT. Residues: CAGSYQGNQPQHF.

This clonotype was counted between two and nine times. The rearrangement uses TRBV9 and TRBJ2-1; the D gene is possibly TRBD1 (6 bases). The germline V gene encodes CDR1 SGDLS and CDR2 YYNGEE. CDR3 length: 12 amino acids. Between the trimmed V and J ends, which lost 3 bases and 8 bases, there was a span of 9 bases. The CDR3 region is CASSETGYEQFF. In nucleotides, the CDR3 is TGTGCCAGCAGCGAGACAGGATATGAGCAGTTCTTC.

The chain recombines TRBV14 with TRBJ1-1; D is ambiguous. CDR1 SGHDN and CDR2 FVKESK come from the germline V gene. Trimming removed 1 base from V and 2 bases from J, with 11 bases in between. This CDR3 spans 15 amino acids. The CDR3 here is CASSQVAGGNTEAFF. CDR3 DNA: TGTGCCAGCAGCCAAGTGGCGGGAGGAAACACTGAAGCTTTCTTT.

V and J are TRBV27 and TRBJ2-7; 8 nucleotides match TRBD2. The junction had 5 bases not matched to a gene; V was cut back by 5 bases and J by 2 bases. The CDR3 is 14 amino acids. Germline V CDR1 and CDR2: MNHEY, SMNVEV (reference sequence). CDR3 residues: CASSERGRTYEQYF. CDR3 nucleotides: TGTGCCAGCAGTGAGCGGGGGAGAACCTACGAGCAGTACTTC.

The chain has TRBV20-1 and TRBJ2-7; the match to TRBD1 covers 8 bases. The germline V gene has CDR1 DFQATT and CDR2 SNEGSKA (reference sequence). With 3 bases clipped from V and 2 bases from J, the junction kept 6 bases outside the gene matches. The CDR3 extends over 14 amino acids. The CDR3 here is CSARVTGGTYEQYF. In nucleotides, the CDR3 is TGCAGTGCTAGGGTAACAGGGGGGACCTACGAGCAGTACTTC.

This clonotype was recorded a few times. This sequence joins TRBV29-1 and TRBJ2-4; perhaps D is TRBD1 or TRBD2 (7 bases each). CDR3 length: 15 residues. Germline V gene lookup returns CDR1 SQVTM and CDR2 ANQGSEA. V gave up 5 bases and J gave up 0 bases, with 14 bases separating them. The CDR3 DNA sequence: TGCAGCGTTCAGGGGGGGACCGTAGCCAAAAACATTCAGTACTTC. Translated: CSVQGGTVAKNIQYF.

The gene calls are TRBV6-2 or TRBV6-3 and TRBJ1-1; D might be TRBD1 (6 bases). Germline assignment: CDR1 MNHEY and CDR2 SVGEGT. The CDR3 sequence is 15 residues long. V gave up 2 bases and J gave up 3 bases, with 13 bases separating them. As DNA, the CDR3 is TGTGCCAGCAGTTACGCCGGGGAGGGGGACACTGAAGCTTTCTTT. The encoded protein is CASSYAGEGDTEAFF.

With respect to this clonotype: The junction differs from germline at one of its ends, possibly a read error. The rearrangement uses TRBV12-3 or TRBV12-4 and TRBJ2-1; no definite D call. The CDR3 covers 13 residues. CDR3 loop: CASSLAVVTEQCF. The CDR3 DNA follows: TGTGCCAGCAGTTTAGCGGTCGTCACTGAGCAGTGCTTC.

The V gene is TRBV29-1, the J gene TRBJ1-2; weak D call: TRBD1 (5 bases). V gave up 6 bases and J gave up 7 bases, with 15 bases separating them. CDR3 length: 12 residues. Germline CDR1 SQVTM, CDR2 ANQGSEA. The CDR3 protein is CSVATVTSGYTF. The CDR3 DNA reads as TGCAGCGTCGCGACAGTCACTAGTGGCTACACCTTC.

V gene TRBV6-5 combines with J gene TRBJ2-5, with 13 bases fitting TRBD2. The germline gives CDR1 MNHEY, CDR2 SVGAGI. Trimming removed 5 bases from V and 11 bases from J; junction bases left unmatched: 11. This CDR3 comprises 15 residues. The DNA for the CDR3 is TGTGCCAGCAGTGTCGGACTAGCGGGAGAGAATGAGCAGTACTTC. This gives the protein CASSVGLAGENEQYF.

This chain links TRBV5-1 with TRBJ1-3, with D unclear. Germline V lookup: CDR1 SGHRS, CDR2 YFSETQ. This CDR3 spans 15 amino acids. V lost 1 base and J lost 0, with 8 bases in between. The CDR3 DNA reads TGCGCCAGCAGCTTGTTCGGGCGCTCTGGAAACACCATATATTTT. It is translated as CASSLFGRSGNTIYF. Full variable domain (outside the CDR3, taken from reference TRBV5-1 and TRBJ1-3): KAGVTQTPRYLIKTRGQQVTLSCSPISGHRSVSWYQQTPGQGLQFLFEYFSETQRNKGNFPGRFSGRQFSNSRSEMNVSTLELGDSALYLCASSLFGRSGNTIYFGEGSWLTVV.